The rows below give T cell receptor beta chains drawn from one sample of a study of shared clonotypes between healthy human individuals. The protocol was immunoSEQ multiplex PCR, while the TCRdb copy is restricted to in-frame clones and leaves out a portion. The data hold roughly 2,000,000 clones, with about 95% observed a single time. The sequenced material came from naive CD8+ T cells sorted from blood. Receptors originate from a man younger than 35 in good health. Both conserved end residues are trimmed from each CDR3.

j_gene	v_gene	CDR3aa
TRBJ2-7	TRBV19	ASSISLDSSYEQY
TRBJ2-1	TRBV19	ASSVPGQGFYEQF
TRBJ2-5	TRBV4-1	ASSLLGGEETQY
TRBJ1-1	TRBV5-1	ASSPSGEDRGGMNTEAF
TRBJ1-4	TRBV7-6	ASSLAGSGEKLF
TRBJ2-1	TRBV10-2	ASSNPDSYNEQF
TRBJ2-7	TRBV7-8	ASSPDSSYEQY
TRBJ2-5	TRBV5-6	ASSGNQGWETQY
TRBJ2-5	TRBV7-8	ASSLYQSQETQY
TRBJ1-1	TRBV7-2	ASSLLVMWGANTEAF
TRBJ2-6	TRBV7-9	ASRVDSTRSGANVLT
TRBJ1-1	TRBV4-1	ASSQDRGFTEAF
TRBJ2-5	TRBV11-2	ASSLTGNQETQY
TRBJ2-3	TRBV4-3	ASSHGEGDTQY
TRBJ2-5	TRBV5-6	ASSPGFFQETQY
TRBJ2-2	TRBV5-1	ASSLAANTGELF
TRBJ2-7	TRBV9	ASSVEGSGGVAYEQY
TRBJ1-5	TRBV7-6	ASSLAGGYHQPQH
TRBJ1-2	TRBV6-5	ASSYSRGNYGYT
TRBJ2-1	TRBV28	ASSLPQSSYNEQF
TRBJ2-2	TRBV4-3	ASSQATSGSITGELF
TRBJ2-1	TRBV9	ASSVTLRAGAYNEQF
TRBJ2-7	TRBV4-1	ASSQGGSYEQY
TRBJ2-5	TRBV4-1	ASSQDKVDTEGETQY
TRBJ1-2	TRBV5-5	ASSLEIWVVWGYT
TRBJ2-7	TRBV4-3	ASSQGSGPPY
TRBJ2-7	TRBV27	ASSLYGTSSYEQY
TRBJ2-2	TRBV7-2	ASWTPTGELF
TRBJ1-5	TRBV19	ASSIQGGYQPQH
TRBJ1-2	TRBV4-2	ASSPELSNGYT
TRBJ2-7	TRBV9	ASSVGSGGYEQY
TRBJ2-7	TRBV27	ASSFTGYEQY
TRBJ2-3	TRBV4-1	ASSQEKRGVDTQY
TRBJ2-7	TRBV5-1	ASSAGLSAYEQY
TRBJ2-7	TRBV7-8	ASSLEWGYEQY
TRBJ2-7	TRBV29-1	SVVGRRYEQY
TRBJ2-5	TRBV9	ASSQGGEPQETQY
TRBJ2-1	TRBV27	ASSLWEGELGGNEQF
TRBJ2-1	TRBV2	ASSPTSGGRDEQF
TRBJ2-2	TRBV6-5	ASSWTGNAELF
TRBJ2-7	TRBV4-2	ASSPGTDYEQY
TRBJ2-7	TRBV11-2	ASSLPGLAGARYEQY
TRBJ1-2	TRBV4-2	ASSQVTSYGYT
TRBJ1-1	TRBV14	ASSQVSRGTEAF
TRBJ2-7	TRBV29-1	SGGTSAYEQY
TRBJ2-1	TRBV2	ASREGGDNEQF
TRBJ1-2	TRBV28	ASSLISGKNYGYT
TRBJ2-4	TRBV28	ASSFRQPIAKNIQY
TRBJ2-5	TRBV7-9	ASSYKKESQAFETQY
TRBJ1-5	TRBV27	ASSTTGSNQPQH
TRBJ2-7	TRBV13	ASSQHTGGSSYEQY
TRBJ2-1	TRBV27	ASSLMGLEQF
TRBJ1-2	TRBV12-5	ASGIPGSFYGYT
TRBJ1-5	TRBV4-1	ASSVGQYQPQH
TRBJ1-3	TRBV4-1	ASSQDFVGSSGNTIY